This TCR beta chain was captured in a study of graft-versus-host responses after intestinal transplantation. At the level of the study: Recipients were given multivisceral, liver-intestinal, or isolated intestinal transplants. Following induction with anti-thymocyte globulin, all recipients were given tacrolimus and steroids for roughly three years.

Turning to this clone: Its antigen is unidentified.

V was shortened by 2 bases and J by 7 bases, with 14 bases between the two germline ends. Germline V gene data show CDR1 as MRHNA and CDR2 as SNTAGT. The CDR3 has 15 amino acids. Study-level findings and limits: Association was observed between peak circulating GvH clone levels and early post-transplant HvG declines. The authors found GvH clones in recipient marrow, some appearing first in ileum or blood.

The protocol was immunoSEQ multiplex PCR, while the TCRdb copy is restricted to in-frame clones and leaves out a portion. Among around 90,000 clones listed, 90% to 95% were seen once. Source: unstimulated CD8+ T cells sorted from spleen or lymph node cells, taken before intestinal transplant. The sequence was obtained from a human donor who received an intestinal transplant. The V call is TRBV6-4, the J call TRBJ2-2; D not resolved. This CDR3 reads CASSDGPTFVGELFF. The CDR3 DNA reads as TGTGCCAGCAGTGACGGGCCAACCTTTGTCGGGGAGCTGTTTTTT.